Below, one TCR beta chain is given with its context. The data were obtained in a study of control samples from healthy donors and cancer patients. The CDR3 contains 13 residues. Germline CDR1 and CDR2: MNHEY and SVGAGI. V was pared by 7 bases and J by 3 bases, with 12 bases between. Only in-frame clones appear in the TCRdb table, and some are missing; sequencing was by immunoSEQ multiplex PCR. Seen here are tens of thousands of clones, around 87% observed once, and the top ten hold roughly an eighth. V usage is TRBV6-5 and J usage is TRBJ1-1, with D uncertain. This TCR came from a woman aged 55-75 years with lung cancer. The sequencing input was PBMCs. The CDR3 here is CASTRTLDTEAFF. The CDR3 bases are TGTGCCAGCACTCGCACTCTGGACACTGAAGCTTTCTTT.